What follows are 18 T cell receptor beta chains derived from one specimen sequenced in a study of T cell responses to AZD1222 COVID-19 vaccine. Repertoires were generated with immunoSEQ multiplex PCR, while TCRdb's copy carries only in-frame clones and drops some. The table lists tens of thousands of clones, over 85% of them singletons. The sample in question was peripheral blood, obtained 28 days after the second AZD1222 dose. These receptors originate from an adult who received the AZD1222 COVID-19 vaccine.

The V call is TRBV5-4, the J call TRBJ2-7, with a possible D match to TRBD2 (7 bases). Germline CDR1 SGHNT, CDR2 YYREEE (reference sequence). Trimming removed 0 bases at V and 6 bases at J, with 13 bases between. The CDR3 totals 14 residues. For the CDR3, the DNA is TGTGCCAGCAGCTTGGGGGCGGGGGCCGGCGAGCAGTACGTC. It specifies CASSLGAGAGEQYV.

This sequence joins TRBV28 and TRBJ2-7, with 7 bases matching TRBD1. Unmatched junction bases numbered 15, after V lost 4 bases and J lost 3 bases. The CDR3 covers 17 residues. The germline gives CDR1 MDHEN, CDR2 SYDVKM. In nucleotides, the CDR3 is TGTGCCAGCAGTTCCCCCTGGGACAGCTACGGGTACTACGAGCAGTACTTC. The encoded protein is CASSSPWDSYGYYEQYF.

The CDR3 sequence: CASSRTDEETQYF. Written as DNA, the CDR3 is TGTGCCAGCAGCCGGACAGACGAAGAGACCCAGTACTTC. The chain recombines TRBV5-4 with TRBJ2-5; weak D call: TRBD1 (6 bases). Germline CDR1 reads SGHNT; CDR2 reads YYREEE (reference sequence). V shed 4 bases and J shed 3 bases, with 10 bases lying between them. This CDR3 has 13 amino acids.

The chain recombines TRBV6-5 with TRBJ1-1, with D tentatively TRBD1 (5 bases). The CDR3 is 14 residues long. Deletions cut 0 bases from V and 5 bases from J, with 10 bases between. CDR1 is MNHEY, CDR2 SVGAGI, per germline. CDR3 sequence (DNA): TGTGCCAGCAGTTACTCGAGGGGTGGGACTGAAGCTTTCTTT. Translating gives CASSYSRGGTEAFF.

The chain uses TRBV7-3 and TRBJ2-3, with TRBD2 identical over 9 bases. The CDR3 totals 15 residues. The trim removed 3 bases at V and 2 bases at J, leaving 3 bases unmatched. Germline-derived CDR1 and CDR2 are SGHTA and FQGTGA. This CDR3 reads CASSFLAGYTDTQYF. The CDR3 coding sequence is TGTGCCAGCAGCTTCCTAGCGGGATACACAGATACGCAGTATTTT. Full variable domain (rest looked up from reference TRBV7-3 and TRBJ2-3): GAGVSQTPSNKVTEKGKYVELRCDPISGHTALYWYRQSLGQGPEFLIYFQGTGAADDSGLPNDRFFAVRPEGSVSTLKIQRTERGDSAVYLCASSFLAGYTDTQYFGPGTRLTVL.

This rearrangement joins TRBV15 to TRBJ2-7, with D maybe TRBD1 (5 bases). V was clipped by 1 base and J by 1 base, with 8 bases between them. This CDR3 region has 14 residues. Per the germline V gene, CDR1 is LNHNV and CDR2 is YYDKDF (reference sequence). The DNA of the CDR3 is TGTGCCACCAGCAGAGCCAGGACATCCTACGAGCAGTACTTC. This translates into CATSRARTSYEQYF.

This clone has just one count. Other DNA sequences within the sample encode an identical CDR3. The gene calls are TRBV9 and TRBJ2-3, with unresolved D. Germline values: CDR1 SGDLS, CDR2 YYNGEE. Trimming pared 3 bases from V and 3 bases from J, leaving 2 bases between. The CDR3 is made up of 11 amino acids. For the CDR3, the DNA is TGTGCCAGCAGCGCGACAGATACGCAGTATTTT. Translating gives CASSATDTQYF.

The chain joins TRBV14 to TRBJ1-2; D unclear. Germline CDR1 and CDR2: SGHDN and FVKESK. V was trimmed by 1 base and J by 7 bases, leaving 13 bases between them. The CDR3 covers 14 residues. The CDR3 here is CASSQGHGRFGYTF. The CDR3 region has the DNA TGTGCCAGCAGCCAAGGACATGGGCGGTTTGGCTACACCTTC.

The chain employs TRBV12-5 and TRBJ1-3, with TRBD1 matching 7 bases. V lost 6 bases to trimming and J lost 0 bases; unmatched junction nucleotides: 14. Germline CDR1 and CDR2: LGHNT and FRNRAP. The CDR3 loop spans 18 amino acids. CDR3 DNA: TGTGCTAGTGGAGCGACAGGGAACCTCATCCCCTCTGGAAACACCATATATTTT. Amino acids: CASGATGNLIPSGNTIYF.

The V gene is TRBV7-9, the J gene TRBJ2-7, with 7 bases that match TRBD1. The V gene's germline CDR1 is SEHNR and CDR2 FQNEAQ (reference sequence). With 3 bases clipped from V and 5 bases from J, the junction kept 1 base outside the gene matches. The CDR3 length is 12 residues. The CDR3 reads CASSFTGDEQYF. The CDR3 DNA reads TGTGCCAGCAGCTTTACAGGGGACGAGCAGTACTTC.

J is TRBJ1-5 and V is TRBV14; D unresolved. V was pared by 0 bases and J by 2 bases, with 8 bases between. Germline V gene data show CDR1 as SGHDN and CDR2 as FVKESK. The CDR3 runs 15 residues. Here the CDR3 DNA reads TGTGCCAGCAGCCAAGATTCGACGGGCAATCAGCCCCAGCATTTT. This codes for CASSQDSTGNQPQHF.

V and J are TRBV27 and TRBJ2-1, with 7 positions matching TRBD1. The CDR3 spans 16 residues. With V trimmed by 1 base and J by 8 bases, 11 bases remained unmatched. Germline assignment: CDR1 MNHEY and CDR2 SMNVEV (reference sequence). CDR3 protein: CASSLFGTDPRHEQFF. In DNA, the CDR3 is TGTGCCAGCAGTTTATTTGGGACAGACCCCCGGCATGAGCAGTTCTTC.

This chain joins TRBV5-1 and TRBJ2-1; the match to TRBD1 covers 8 bases. V trimming: 0 bases; J trimming: 6 bases; junction bases outside the gene matches: 8. CDR3 length: 16 residues. Germline CDR1 reads SGHRS; CDR2 reads YFSETQ. CDR3: CASSLVQGAWVNEQFF. CDR3 coding DNA: TGCGCCAGCAGCTTGGTTCAGGGGGCGTGGGTCAATGAGCAGTTCTTC. The full variable domain, completed using reference TRBV5-1 and TRBJ2-1, is KAGVTQTPRYLIKTRGQQVTLSCSPISGHRSVSWYQQTPGQGLQFLFEYFSETQRNKGNFPGRFSGRQFSNSRSEMNVSTLELGDSALYLCASSLVQGAWVNEQFFGPGTRLTVL.

J is TRBJ2-7 and V is TRBV28; D is possibly TRBD2 (6 bases). The germline V gene has CDR1 MDHEN and CDR2 SYDVKM. V was clipped by 1 base and J by 0 bases, with 10 bases between them. CDR3 length: 15 residues. In nucleotides, the CDR3 is TGTGCCAGCAGTTTATTTCTAGCGAGCTCCTACGAGCAGTACTTC. This encodes CASSLFLASSYEQYF.

The CDR3 spells CASSQDSRSVVSSGNTIYF. Here the CDR3 DNA reads TGCGCCAGCAGCCAAGATTCCCGGAGTGTTGTTAGCTCTGGAAACACCATATATTTT. The chain employs TRBV4-3 and TRBJ1-3; D gene ambiguous. The CDR3 is 19 residues long. V was clipped by 0 bases and J by 0 bases, with 18 bases between them. Germline V gene lookup returns CDR1 LGHNA and CDR2 YSLEER.

In this sample, this clone turned up once. This rearrangement joins TRBV27 to TRBJ2-7; no firm D call. V was cut by 2 bases and J by 2 bases, with 7 bases left in between. CDR1 is MNHEY and CDR2 is SMNVEV in the germline V gene (reference sequence). The CDR3 runs to 13 residues. The CDR3 protein is CASSLTPTYEQYF. DNA for the CDR3: TGTGCCAGCAGTTTAACACCTACCTACGAGCAGTACTTC.

V gene TRBV28 combines with J gene TRBJ1-2; D is undetermined. V was cut by 6 bases and J by 6 bases, with 8 bases left in between. This CDR3 has 11 amino acids. Germline CDR1 and CDR2: MDHEN and SYDVKM. CDR3 coding DNA: TGTGCCAGCAGGGGTTTGGATGGCTACACCTTC. Protein product: CASRGLDGYTF.

In DNA form, the CDR3 reads TGCAGCGCCCAGGGACAGACGCAGTACTTC. Translated, it gives CSAQGQTQYF. The V and J genes are TRBV29-1 and TRBJ2-7, with TRBD1 identical over 7 bases. J gave up 9 bases and V 7 bases, and 6 bases lay outside the gene matches. Germline CDR1 SQVTM, CDR2 ANQGSEA. The CDR3 has 10 amino acids.